The clone carrying this T cell receptor (beta chain) was recorded many times. This record belongs to a study of patients and donors after allogeneic stem cell transplantation. This CDR3 is built from 12 residues. Trimming removed 3 bases from V and 14 bases from J, with 16 bases in between. Germline CDR1 reads DFQATT; CDR2 reads SNEGSKA (reference sequence). Each CDR3 protein is one row after TCRdb ran MiXCR on the RT-PCR reads. The table shows some 880,000 distinct CDR3 sequences, with about 20% occurring only once. This sequence was found in a human donor who was either an allogeneic HSCT recipient or a stem cell or donor lymphocyte infusion donor (not recorded which). It is not recorded whose cells these are; they may come from a transplant donor. Sample: blood, either unsorted or a sorted T cell fraction (not recorded which). V and J are TRBV20-1 and TRBJ1-4; a possible D gene is TRBD1 (6 bases). This chain's CDR3 is CSASAGAARLFF. The DNA of the CDR3 is TGCAGTGCTAGCGCAGGGGCTGCGAGGCTGTTTTTT.